This TCR beta chain was recovered during a study of patients and donors after allogeneic stem cell transplantation. The germline CDR1 and CDR2 sequences are MGHRA and YSYEKL. The CDR3 extends over 15 amino acids. As for this clonotype: A junction boundary mismatches the germline segment, possibly from a read error.

Via MiXCR, TCRdb re-called the RT-PCR reads, giving one row per CDR3 protein. This table holds 150,000 to 200,000 distinct CDR3 sequences, approximately 30% found once. The specimen sequenced was blood, either unsorted or a sorted T cell fraction (not recorded which). The chain links TRBV4-1 to TRBJ2-7, with D unresolved. The origin of this receptor is a human donor who was either an allogeneic HSCT recipient or a stem cell or donor lymphocyte infusion donor (not recorded which). It is not recorded whose cells these are; they may come from a transplant donor. CDR3 sequence: CAGSQDNSDAYEQYF. As DNA, the CDR3 is TGCGCCGGCAGCCAAGATAACTCGGACGCCTACGAGCAGTACTTC.